Each of the 9 T cell receptor beta chains below was sequenced from the same sample in a study of PD-L1 blockade in urothelial cancer. This table comes from immunoSEQ multiplex PCR, and its TCRdb copy is limited to in-frame clones, with some not included. The sample has tens of thousands of clones; 84% are singletons. The sample's time point: pretreatment peripheral blood. Sequencing was performed on PBMCs, taken around atezolizumab (anti-PD-L1) treatment. The receptors originated from a man aged 45-65 years with urothelial cancer.

The CDR3 nucleotides are TGCGCCAGCGTCAGCGATGACAGGGGGGGGTACGAGCAGTACTTC. Protein product: CASVSDDRGGYEQYF. The gene calls are TRBV5-1 and TRBJ2-7, with 9 bases that match TRBD1. The CDR3 runs to 15 residues. The germline V gene encodes CDR1 SGHRS and CDR2 YFSETQ. The V and J ends lost 7 bases and 4 bases, in that order; junction bases with no gene match: 12.

The chain combines TRBV7-8 with TRBJ2-7; 12 bases line up with TRBD2. This CDR3 comprises 13 residues. With 6 bases clipped from V and 10 bases from J, the junction kept 7 bases outside the gene matches. Germline V lookup: CDR1 SGHVS, CDR2 FQNEAQ. The chain's CDR3 is CASSPRTSGTQYF. The CDR3 DNA reads TGTGCCAGCAGTCCCCGGACTAGCGGGACTCAGTACTTC.

This chain joins TRBV5-8 and TRBJ1-4; D not resolved. V lost 2 bases, J lost 4 bases, and 9 bases lay in between. CDR1 SGHTS and CDR2 YDEGEE come from the germline V gene. This CDR3 is 14 amino acids long. The CDR3 sequence: CASSLYGNNEKLFF. CDR3 DNA: TGTGCCAGCAGCTTATACGGGAATAATGAAAAACTGTTTTTT.

The chain joins TRBV4-1 to TRBJ1-6; D not certain. Trimming removed 0 bases from V and 4 bases from J, with 10 bases in between. Looked up from germline, CDR1 is MGHRA and CDR2 is YSYEKL. This CDR3 has 16 amino acids. CDR3 sequence reads: CASSQETGRYNSPLHF. In nucleotides, the CDR3 is TGCGCCAGCAGCCAAGAGACCGGCAGGTATAATTCACCCCTCCACTTT.

The V gene is TRBV21-1, the J gene TRBJ1-2; the listed D gene, TRBD1, was not tested against the DNA. TRBV21-1 is designated a pseudogene. The CDR3 runs to 15 residues. The CDR3 sequence is CASSMTGHPNYGYTF. CDR3 sequence (DNA): TGTGCCAGCAGCATGACAGGACACCCTAACTATGGCTACACCTTC.

This clone has more than one count but fewer than ten. J is TRBJ2-5 and V is TRBV30; 7 bases line up with TRBD1. The germline V gene encodes CDR1 GTSNPN and CDR2 SVGIG (reference sequence). The CDR3 totals 14 residues. The trim removed 3 bases at V and 2 bases at J, leaving 6 bases unmatched. The CDR3 is CAWRGQFPQETQYF. The CDR3 DNA follows: TGTGCCTGGAGGGGACAGTTTCCACAAGAGACCCAGTACTTC.

V and J are TRBV7-9 and TRBJ2-1; TRBD2 is a possible D gene (6 bases). Germline assignment: CDR1 SEHNR and CDR2 FQNEAQ (reference sequence). V shed 5 bases and J shed 5 bases, with 19 bases lying between them. The CDR3 contains 16 residues. CDR3 sequence reads: CASSPGFGSGNNEQFF. The CDR3 DNA is TGTGCCAGCAGCCCAGGGTTCGGGAGCGGAAACAATGAGCAGTTCTTC.

V usage is TRBV5-5 and J usage is TRBJ2-7, with TRBD2 matching 9 bases. CDR3 length: 16 residues. V trimming: 4 bases; J trimming: 0 bases; junction bases outside the gene matches: 8. In germline, CDR1 is SGHKS, CDR2 YYEKEE (reference sequence). CDR3 DNA: TGTGCCAGCAGCCTTCTAGGCGGGAGGGCCTCCTACGAGCAGTACTTC. Translation gives CASSLLGGRASYEQYF.

The chain carries TRBV27 and TRBJ2-3; the match to TRBD2 covers 15 bases. The germline gives CDR1 MNHEY, CDR2 SMNVEV (reference sequence). V was clipped by 2 bases and J by 1 base; unmatched bases: 10. This CDR3 is built from 20 residues. CDR3 protein: CASSLKGTSGGWRGTDTQYF. Here the CDR3 DNA reads TGTGCCAGCAGTTTAAAGGGGACTAGCGGGGGGTGGCGGGGCACAGATACGCAGTATTTT.